The next 22 T cell receptor beta chains were all read from a single sample in a study of glioma-infiltrating T cells. The iRepertoire nested amplicon-rescue multiplex PCR amplified TCR alpha and beta CDR3s from RNA. TCRdb reanalysed the multiplex PCR reads using MiXCR and keeps one entry per CDR3 protein. The sample includes under 200,000 distinct CDR3 sequences, more than 35% of them seen just once. Source material: glioma tissue, nonneoplastic brain tissue, or PBMCs (not recorded which). These receptors came from a human donor with low-grade glioma or glioblastoma, undergoing nonglioma brain surgery, or in good health (not recorded which).

Ten or more counts support this clonotype. CDR3 residues: CSAPTGDGYGYTF. CDR3 sequence (DNA): TGCAGTGCGCCGACAGGGGACGGCTACGGCTACACCTTC. The chain employs TRBV20-1 and TRBJ1-2; TRBD1 agrees at 8 bases. V shed 6 bases and J 8 bases; nucleotides not matched to a gene: 11. The CDR3 contains 13 residues. Germline V gene sequence: CDR1 DFQATT, CDR2 SNEGSKA (reference sequence).

This clonotype was observed a single time. The chain joins TRBV18 to TRBJ2-7; TRBD2 might be the D (5 bases). Trimming removed 0 bases at V and 5 bases at J, with 8 bases between. Germline assignment: CDR1 KGHSH and CDR2 LQKENI. This CDR3 has 13 residues. The CDR3 region has the DNA TGTGCCAGCTCACCACCCTTCGGGGACGAGCAGTACTTC. Translated: CASSPPFGDEQYF.

This clonotype was counted only a few times. This rearrangement joins TRBV18 to TRBJ2-7; unclear D gene. CDR3 length: 14 amino acids. Trimming removed 4 bases from V and 1 base from J, with 11 bases in between. Germline assignment: CDR1 KGHSH and CDR2 LQKENI. CDR3 sequence reads: CASSLEASSYEQYF. CDR3 nucleotide sequence: TGTGCCAGCTCACTCGAGGCGTCTTCCTACGAGCAGTACTTC.

This clonotype came up many times. The chain has TRBV6-1 and TRBJ2-2; 10 nucleotides agree with TRBD1. Looked up from germline, CDR1 is MNHNS and CDR2 is SASEGT. Trimming cost V 6 bases and J 1 base; bases outside gene matches: 5. The CDR3 spans 16 residues. The CDR3 loop is CASRGQGFLNTGELFF. The CDR3 nucleotides are TGTGCCAGCAGGGGACAGGGGTTTCTGAACACCGGGGAGCTGTTTTTT.

This clonotype was picked up many times. The chain has TRBV7-9 and TRBJ2-3; weak D call: TRBD1 (5 bases). The CDR3 extends over 14 amino acids. Trimming took off 1 base at V and 2 bases at J, with 7 bases between the two ends. From germline, CDR1 is SEHNR and CDR2 FQNEAQ (reference sequence). CDR3 sequence: CASSLEGVTDTQYF. The DNA of the CDR3 is TGTGCCAGCAGCTTAGAAGGGGTCACAGATACGCAGTATTTT.

Many counts were recorded for this clonotype. The chain links TRBV2 to TRBJ2-1; no firm D call. Deletions cut 0 bases from V and 3 bases from J, with 6 bases between. CDR3 length equals 14 residues. CDR1 is SNHLY and CDR2 is FYNNEI in the germline V gene. The CDR3 DNA sequence: TGTGCCAGCAGTGAAGCCGTCGTCTACAATGAGCAGTTCTTC. Its translation: CASSEAVVYNEQFF. Filled out from reference TRBV2 and TRBJ2-1, the complete variable domain reads EPEVTQTPSHQVTQMGQEVILRCVPISNHLYFYWYRQILGQKVEFLVSFYNNEISEKSEIFDDQFSVERPDGSNFTLKIRSTKLEDSAMYFCASSEAVVYNEQFFGPGTRLTVL.

This clonotype was observed once. A read error may be the cause here, since a much bigger clone is one base away. The chain uses TRBV7-2 and TRBJ2-7, with TRBD2 as a possible D gene (6 bases). The germline V and J ends were trimmed by 9 bases and 0 bases, with 21 bases remaining between them. Per the germline V gene, CDR1 is SGHTA and CDR2 is FQGNSA. The CDR3 is made up of 16 amino acids. CDR3 DNA: TGTGCCAGAAGCCCAGGATCGACGGACTACTCCTACGAGCAGTACTTC. Translation gives CARSPGSTDYSYEQYF. Drawing the rest from reference TRBV7-2 and TRBJ2-7, the complete variable domain is GAGVSQSPSNKVTEKGKDVELRCDPISGHTALYWYRQSLGQGLEFLIYFQGNSAPDKSGLPSDRFSAERTGGSVSTLTIQRTQQEDSAVYLCARSPGSTDYSYEQYFGPGTRLTVT.

The V call is TRBV6-5, the J call TRBJ1-1; D perhaps matches TRBD1 (5 bases). The CDR3 consists of 13 residues. From germline, CDR1 is MNHEY and CDR2 SVGAGI. Trimming removed 5 bases at V and 4 bases at J, with 11 bases between. As DNA, the CDR3 is TGTGCCAGCAGTCTCGAAAGGGGCACTGAAGCTTTCTTT. Its translation is CASSLERGTEAFF.

Notes on this clonotype: This may be a read error: a much more frequent sequence differs by one nucleotide. This chain links TRBV6-1 with TRBJ1-5; the D is unclear. The CDR3 loop spans 14 amino acids. Germline CDR1 MNHNS, CDR2 SASEGT. CDR3 bases: TGTGGCAGCAGCCAAGGCAGGATCAATCAGCCCCAGCATTTT. It translates to CGSSQGRINQPQHF.

Ten or more counts support this clonotype. The chain couples TRBV15 to TRBJ2-5; D call uncertain. Trimming took off 2 bases at V and 5 bases at J, with 9 bases between the two ends. From germline, CDR1 is LNHNV and CDR2 YYDKDF (reference sequence). The CDR3 has 13 residues. Here the CDR3 reads CATSRSPSETQYF. The DNA for the CDR3 is TGTGCCACCAGCAGATCCCCCTCGGAGACCCAGTACTTC.

This clonotype was observed once. This sequence may be a read error, since a much larger clone differs from it by one base. The chain carries TRBV28 and TRBJ1-3; tentatively, D is TRBD1 (6 bases). The CDR3 consists of 15 residues. V was clipped by 2 bases and J by 2 bases, with 10 bases between them. Per the germline V gene, CDR1 is MDHEN and CDR2 is SYDVKM. The CDR3 DNA is TGTGCCAGCAGTTTAGATGAGGGGGCTGGAAACACCATATATTTT. Amino acids: CASSLDEGAGNTIYF.

About this clonotype itself: This sequence may be a read error, since a much larger clone differs from it by one base. This chain connects TRBV28 to TRBJ1-4; 7 positions agree with TRBD1. There are 15 residues in the CDR3. CDR1 and CDR2 (germline): MDHEN, SYDVKM. The V and J ends lost 6 bases and 4 bases, in that order; junction bases with no gene match: 8. In DNA form, the CDR3 reads TGTGCCAGCAGCCCCGGGACAGAGAATAATGAAAAACTGTTTTTT. It is translated as CASSPGTENNEKLFF.

This clonotype has a count of ten or more. This chain links TRBV6-1 with TRBJ2-3; a weak D match, TRBD2 (5 bases). The V end lost 6 bases, the J end lost 0 bases, and 13 bases lay between the germline ends. This CDR3 is 15 amino acids long. CDR1 MNHNS and CDR2 SASEGT come from the germline V gene. As DNA, the CDR3 is TGTGCCAGCAGGGCGGAGCGGATAAGCACAGATACGCAGTATTTT. This translates into CASRAERISTDTQYF.

This clonotype was picked up many times. This chain uses TRBV3-1 with TRBJ2-1; D remains unclear. The CDR3 is made up of 14 amino acids. V was trimmed by 1 base and J by 4 bases, leaving 8 bases between them. Germline CDR1 is LGHDT and CDR2 is YNNKEL (reference sequence). The CDR3, as DNA: TGTGCCAGCAGCCAAGCCTTCGATTACAATGAGCAGTTCTTC. Translation: CASSQAFDYNEQFF.

This clonotype was seen a handful of times. The chain couples TRBV5-1 to TRBJ1-1; maybe TRBD1 (5 bases). The germline V gene encodes CDR1 SGHRS and CDR2 YFSETQ. The CDR3 has 14 amino acids. V was trimmed by 4 bases and J by 8 bases, leaving 18 bases between them. The CDR3 reads CASSPDSARLEAFF. The CDR3 bases are TGCGCCAGCAGCCCAGACAGCGCTCGTTTAGAAGCTTTCTTT.

This clonotype occurred once. The V call is TRBV28, the J call TRBJ2-7; D gene unclear. The V end was cut by 5 bases, the J end by 4 bases, with 15 bases between. There are 14 residues in the CDR3. Germline V gene data show CDR1 as MDHEN and CDR2 as SYDVKM. CDR3 residues: CASSKTWVPYEQYF. For the CDR3, the DNA is TGTGCCAGCAGTAAGACATGGGTCCCGTACGAGCAGTACTTC.

As DNA, the CDR3 is TGTGCCAGCAGCCAAGGGCCGGGACAGCGTTACGAGCAGTACTTC. Translating gives CASSQGPGQRYEQYF. The chain has TRBV4-2 and TRBJ2-7, with 7 bases matching TRBD1. Germline V gene data show CDR1 as LGHNA and CDR2 as YNFKEQ. With 1 base clipped from V and 4 bases from J, the junction kept 7 bases outside the gene matches. The CDR3 spans 15 residues.

The chain uses TRBV2 and TRBJ2-1; no firm D call. Germline loops: CDR1 SNHLY, CDR2 FYNNEI. The CDR3 is made up of 13 amino acids. With 8 bases removed from V and 0 bases from J, the gap between germline ends came to 8 bases. Here the CDR3 DNA reads TGTGCCAGCGGGCCCTTCTCCTACAATGAGCAGTTCTTC. Protein sequence: CASGPFSYNEQFF.

This clonotype was counted ten times or more. The chain carries TRBV6-1 and TRBJ2-1, with D possibly matching TRBD2 (5 bases). Trimming left V 8 bases short and J 0 bases short, with 17 bases between. This CDR3 comprises 16 residues. Germline V gene lookup returns CDR1 MNHNS and CDR2 SASEGT. DNA of the CDR3: TGTGCCAGCGCTACATCTAGCCCCCGCTCCTACAATGAGCAGTTCTTC. This translates into CASATSSPRSYNEQFF.

This clonotype was detected many times. The rearrangement links TRBV28 to TRBJ2-5; 11 bases fit TRBD2. V lost 5 bases, J lost 4 bases, and 9 bases stayed unmatched. This CDR3 has 16 residues. Germline CDR1 MDHEN, CDR2 SYDVKM. This chain's CDR3 is CASSLGTSGTRETQYF. CDR3 in DNA: TGTGCCAGCAGTCTAGGGACTAGCGGAACCCGAGAGACCCAGTACTTC.

This clonotype has only a few counts. The chain employs TRBV28 and TRBJ2-1; 11 bases agree with TRBD2. This CDR3 has 16 residues. Germline CDR1 is MDHEN and CDR2 is SYDVKM. Losses at the gene ends were 5 bases for V and 5 bases for J; bases not matched to a gene: 8. CDR3 sequence: CASSSPGLAANNEQFF. As DNA, the CDR3 is TGTGCCAGCAGTAGCCCGGGACTAGCGGCTAACAATGAGCAGTTCTTC.

Many counts were recorded for this clonotype. The chain is built from TRBV10-3 and TRBJ2-7, with 7 bases aligning to TRBD1. With V trimmed by 8 bases and J by 4 bases, 5 bases remained unmatched. There are 12 residues in the CDR3. Germline assignment: CDR1 ENHRY and CDR2 SYGVKD. CDR3 amino acids: CAIGDSEYEQYF. Here the CDR3 DNA reads TGTGCCATCGGGGACAGCGAATACGAGCAGTACTTC.